The next 31 T cell receptor beta chains were all read from a single sample in a study of blood T cell repertoires in COVID-19. TCRdb's copy holds only in-frame clones and misses some; the assay was immunoSEQ multiplex PCR. The table includes 290,000 or so clones, around 83% detected once. Sequencing was done on a sample of PBMCs or T cells enriched from blood (not recorded which). These receptors came from a man aged 40-49 years who had been exposed to COVID-19.

J is TRBJ1-2 and V is TRBV30; 7 bases align to TRBD1. V gave up 4 bases and J gave up 5 bases; unmatched junction bases: 16. CDR3 length: 16 amino acids. The germline CDR1 and CDR2 sequences are GTSNPN and SVGIG (reference sequence). CDR3 amino acids: CAWTRTFRDRLYGYTF. CDR3 bases: TGTGCCTGGACCCGGACATTCCGGGACAGACTTTATGGCTACACCTTC.

V gene TRBV30 combines with J gene TRBJ1-2; D perhaps matches TRBD1 (5 bases). Germline loops: CDR1 GTSNPN, CDR2 SVGIG (reference sequence). The V end lost 8 bases, the J end lost 0 bases, and 13 bases lay between the germline ends. CDR3 length: 13 residues. The CDR3 nucleotides read TGTGCCCTCACACAGGTAGCTAACTATGGCTACACCTTC. This encodes CALTQVANYGYTF.

The V gene is TRBV12-3 or TRBV12-4, the J gene TRBJ1-1, with a weak D call TRBD1 (5 bases). V was shortened by 7 bases and J by 2 bases, with 11 bases between the two germline ends. The CDR3 extends over 13 amino acids. CDR3 loop: CASTLQVNTEAFF. The CDR3 DNA reads TGTGCCAGCACCCTACAGGTTAACACTGAAGCTTTCTTT.

The gene calls are TRBV12-3 or TRBV12-4 and TRBJ2-5, with 8 bases matching TRBD2. There are 12 residues in the CDR3. The junction had 0 bases not matched to a gene; V was cut back by 6 bases and J by 3 bases. The CDR3 coding sequence is TGTGCCAGCAGGGGACTAGAAGAGACCCAGTACTTC. It encodes CASRGLEETQYF.

This clone appeared a few times. The J gene is TRBJ2-1, the V gene TRBV12-5; 13 bases are a match to TRBD2. V lost 5 bases to trimming and J lost 8 bases; unmatched junction nucleotides: 6. The germline V gene has CDR1 LGHNT and CDR2 FRNRAP. This CDR3 contains 15 residues. DNA of the CDR3: TGTGCTAGTGGTCCGTGGACTAGCGGGAGTTATGAGCAGTTCTTC. It translates to CASGPWTSGSYEQFF.

The chain links TRBV7-2 to TRBJ1-5; D ambiguous. Deletions cut 6 bases from V and 6 bases from J, with 18 bases between. The CDR3 contains 15 residues. CDR1 is SGHTA and CDR2 is FQGNSA in the germline V gene. CDR3: CASSAGPLRGQPQHF. The DNA of the CDR3 is TGTGCCAGCAGTGCCGGCCCCCTCCGGGGTCAGCCCCAGCATTTT.

V is TRBV30 and J is TRBJ1-2, with 7 bases fitting TRBD1. CDR3 length equals 12 residues. The V and J ends lost 8 bases and 8 bases, in that order; junction bases with no gene match: 11. Germline lookup yields CDR1 GTSNPN and CDR2 SVGIG (reference sequence). Here the CDR3 reads CAARRGGEGYTF. CDR3 nucleotide sequence: TGTGCCGCCAGGCGAGGGGGCGAAGGCTACACCTTC. The variable domain in full, completed from reference TRBV30 and TRBJ1-2, reads SQTIHQWPATLVQPVGSPLSLECTVEGTSNPNLYWYRQAAGRGLQLLFYSVGIGQISSEVPQNLSASRPQDRQFILSSKKLLLSDSGFYLCAARRGGEGYTFGSGTRLTVV.

This clone was seen just once. The chain employs TRBV6-4 and TRBJ1-4, with D perhaps matching TRBD1 (6 bases). The germline V and J ends were trimmed by 5 bases and 7 bases, with 14 bases remaining between them. Looked up from germline, CDR1 is MRHNA and CDR2 is SNTAGT. The CDR3 length is 14 residues. The CDR3 spells CASSYRVGVEKLFF. Written as DNA, the CDR3 is TGTGCCAGCAGTTACAGGGTTGGAGTTGAAAAACTGTTTTTT.

This sequence joins TRBV27 and TRBJ1-2; weak D call: TRBD1 (5 bases). Trimming removed 9 bases at V and 7 bases at J, with 18 bases between. This CDR3 has 13 amino acids. Germline V CDR1 and CDR2: MNHEY, SMNVEV (reference sequence). The CDR3 spells CASTGVGIGGYTF. The CDR3 coding sequence is TGTGCCAGTACGGGGGTCGGAATCGGTGGCTACACCTTC.

The chain carries TRBV6-5 and TRBJ1-4, with 8 bases matching TRBD1. The ends lost 8 bases at V and 8 bases at J; junction bases unmatched: 10. The CDR3 spans 14 residues. The V gene's germline CDR1 is MNHEY and CDR2 SVGAGI. CDR3 protein: CASQDVDRDEKLFF. The CDR3 bases are TGTGCCAGCCAAGACGTGGACAGGGACGAAAAACTGTTTTTT.

The V call is TRBV3-1 (or the pseudogene TRBV3-2), the J call TRBJ2-7; possibly TRBD2 for D (6 bases). Trimming left V 7 bases short and J 7 bases short, with 14 bases between. The germline CDR1 and CDR2 sequences are LGHDT and YNNKEL (reference sequence). This CDR3 has 12 amino acids. DNA for the CDR3: TGTGCCAGCAACTCCGGGGCGGGGGAGCAGTACTTC. Amino acids: CASNSGAGEQYF.

The chain couples TRBV3-1 (or the pseudogene TRBV3-2) to TRBJ2-3; 8 bases are a match to TRBD2. The junction had 6 bases not matched to a gene; V was cut back by 7 bases and J by 3 bases. Looked up from germline, CDR1 is LGHDT and CDR2 is YNNKEL (reference sequence). The CDR3 has 14 amino acids. CDR3 residues: CASKFSGMTDTQYF. In DNA, the CDR3 is TGTGCCAGCAAGTTTAGCGGGATGACAGATACGCAGTATTTT.

The rearrangement joins TRBV3-1 (or the pseudogene TRBV3-2) to TRBJ2-1; the match to TRBD2 covers 10 bases. This CDR3 contains 13 residues. Germline-derived CDR1 and CDR2 are LGHDT and YNNKEL (reference sequence). The CDR3 DNA reads as TGTGTGTCCTCCCGACTAGCGGGCGATGAGCAGTTCTTC. This translates into CVSSRLAGDEQFF.

This clone occurred once. The CDR3 coding sequence is TGTGCCAGCAGTGCGCTTGAGGAGGATACTAGGGCCGGGGAGCTGTTTTTT. It codes for CASSALEEDTRAGELFF. The chain has TRBV2 and TRBJ2-2, with D possibly being TRBD2 (5 bases). This CDR3 is 17 amino acids long. The germline V gene has CDR1 SNHLY and CDR2 FYNNEI. The V and J ends lost 4 bases and 6 bases respectively, with 21 bases between them.

The chain joins TRBV2 to TRBJ2-3; TRBD2 might be the D (6 bases). This CDR3 is 14 amino acids long. V gave up 7 bases and J gave up 0 bases, with 11 bases separating them. Germline lookup yields CDR1 SNHLY and CDR2 FYNNEI. The CDR3 DNA sequence: TGTGCCAGCAATCCTCTAGCGAGCACAGATACGCAGTATTTT. Residues: CASNPLASTDTQYF.

This clone has a handful of counts. V gene TRBV19 combines with J gene TRBJ2-2, with D perhaps TRBD2 (5 bases). There are 11 residues in the CDR3. Between the trimmed V and J ends, which lost 5 bases and 7 bases, there was a span of 5 bases. Germline CDR1 is LNHDA and CDR2 is SQIVND (reference sequence). Written as DNA, the CDR3 is TGTGCCAGTAGTGGAGGCGGGGAGCTGTTTTTT. This translates into CASSGGGELFF. The full variable domain, its missing parts supplied by reference TRBV19 and TRBJ2-2, is DGGITQSPKYLFRKEGQNVTLSCEQNLNHDAMYWYRQDPGQGLRLIYYSQIVNDFQKGDIAEGYSVSREKKESFPLTVTSAQKNPTAFYLCASSGGGELFFGEGSRLTVL.

This chain joins TRBV9 and TRBJ2-1, with a possible D match to TRBD1 (6 bases). V lost 0 bases to trimming and J lost 12 bases, with 16 bases between them. Germline CDR1 SGDLS, CDR2 YYNGEE. CDR3 length: 14 amino acids. CDR3 in DNA: TGTGCCAGCAGCGTAGCTGACTCAGGGGCTGTGCAGTTCTTC. Residues: CASSVADSGAVQFF.

The chain is built from TRBV28 and TRBJ1-1; D remains ambiguous. V was shortened by 4 bases and J by 1 base, with 4 bases between the two germline ends. Germline assignment: CDR1 MDHEN and CDR2 SYDVKM. The CDR3 consists of 12 residues. CDR3 protein: CASSSTNTEAFF. DNA of the CDR3: TGTGCCAGCAGTTCTACGAACACTGAAGCTTTCTTT.

The rearrangement joins TRBV7-9 to TRBJ2-1; D perhaps matches TRBD2 (6 bases). CDR1 SEHNR and CDR2 FQNEAQ come from the germline V gene (reference sequence). The V end lost 1 base, the J end lost 1 base, and 14 bases lay between the germline ends. This CDR3 spans 17 amino acids. The CDR3 region has the DNA TGTGCCAGCAGCTTAGGGTCCGGGAGCGGTTCCTACAATGAGCAGTTCTTC. Amino acid sequence: CASSLGSGSGSYNEQFF.

The chain joins TRBV6-5 to TRBJ1-5; 9 bases fit TRBD1. Germline trimming cut 8 bases from V and 2 bases from J; bases unmatched to any gene: 4. The CDR3 loop spans 14 amino acids. The germline gives CDR1 MNHEY, CDR2 SVGAGI. CDR3 in DNA: TGTGCCAGCGGGCGACAGGGGGGCAATCAGCCCCAGCATTTT. Its translation is CASGRQGGNQPQHF.

J is TRBJ2-3 and V is TRBV27, with D unclear. Germline values: CDR1 MNHEY, CDR2 SMNVEV (reference sequence). The CDR3 has 14 residues. V gave up 6 bases and J gave up 2 bases, with 12 bases separating them. CDR3 bases: TGTGCCAGCAGCCTGGCCTCACACACAGATACGCAGTATTTT. This codes for CASSLASHTDTQYF.

This clone has just a few counts. The genes are TRBV3-1 (or the pseudogene TRBV3-2) and TRBJ1-2; TRBD1 matches at 7 bases. Germline V lookup: CDR1 LGHDT, CDR2 YNNKEL (reference sequence). The ends lost 6 bases at V and 6 bases at J; junction bases unmatched: 7. CDR3 size: 13 residues. The CDR3 is CASRSAGQDGYTF. The CDR3 region has the DNA TGTGCCAGCAGAAGTGCTGGACAGGATGGCTACACCTTC.

This rearrangement joins TRBV30 to TRBJ2-7, with a possible D match to TRBD1 (5 bases). V shed 4 bases and J shed 6 bases, with 16 bases lying between them. This CDR3 has 13 amino acids. Germline V gene data show CDR1 as GTSNPN and CDR2 as SVGIG (reference sequence). CDR3 bases: TGTGCCTGGACCCAACAGCGTGGGGCCGAGCAGTACTTC. This sequence encodes CAWTQQRGAEQYF.

The V gene is TRBV4-1, the J gene TRBJ2-7, with 9 bases identical to TRBD1. J was trimmed by 4 bases and V by 5 bases; bases with no gene match: 12. This CDR3 is 16 amino acids long. Germline V gene sequence: CDR1 MGHRA, CDR2 YSYEKL. CDR3 bases: TGCGCCAGCAGCGGACTACAGGGGGCCCATTCGTACGAGCAGTACTTC. Its protein is CASSGLQGAHSYEQYF.

A word on this clone: This same CDR3 is encoded by further DNA sequences in the sample. The chain uses TRBV9 and TRBJ2-1; a possible D gene is TRBD2 (5 bases). Germline CDR1 is SGDLS and CDR2 is YYNGEE. V lost 0 bases and J lost 0, with 10 bases in between. The CDR3 has 16 amino acids. The CDR3 is CASSVGSGSSYNEQFF. In DNA, the CDR3 is TGTGCCAGCAGCGTAGGGAGCGGAAGCTCCTACAATGAGCAGTTCTTC.

The genes are TRBV19 and TRBJ1-6; maybe TRBD1 (5 bases). The CDR3 is 13 amino acids. The V gene lost 6 bases and the J gene lost 7 bases, with 10 bases spanning the gap. Germline V gene sequence: CDR1 LNHDA, CDR2 SQIVND (reference sequence). The CDR3 is CASSRQGNSPLHF. The CDR3 DNA is TGTGCCAGTAGCCGTCAGGGCAATTCACCCCTCCACTTT.

V and J are TRBV24-1 and TRBJ2-2, with D perhaps TRBD1 (6 bases). Trimming shortened V by 4 bases and J by 6 bases, and 11 bases separated the two germline ends. Germline lookup yields CDR1 KGHDR and CDR2 SFDVKD. The CDR3 has 14 residues. Here the CDR3 reads CATSEQGRAGELFF. The CDR3 bases are TGTGCCACCAGTGAACAGGGTAGAGCCGGGGAGCTGTTTTTT.

The CDR3 protein is CSVKVAGGESYEQYF. The CDR3 DNA reads as TGCAGCGTTAAAGTAGCGGGAGGAGAGTCCTACGAGCAGTACTTC. This chain connects TRBV29-1 to TRBJ2-7; TRBD2 matches at 10 bases. The ends lost 5 bases at V and 1 base at J; junction bases unmatched: 8. The germline CDR1 and CDR2 sequences are SQVTM and ANQGSEA. The CDR3 sequence is 15 residues long.

V and J are TRBV7-9 and TRBJ1-1; TRBD1 matches 7 bases. The J segment lost 1 base and the V segment lost 1 base, leaving 3 bases of the junction unmatched. The CDR3 is 15 residues long. Germline lookup yields CDR1 SEHNR and CDR2 FQNEAQ (reference sequence). CDR3 loop: CASSLGGTENTEAFF. CDR3 DNA sequence: TGTGCCAGCAGCTTAGGGGGGACAGAGAACACTGAAGCTTTCTTT.

The chain uses TRBV3-1 (or the pseudogene TRBV3-2) and TRBJ2-7, with 7 bases that match TRBD2. Unmatched junction bases numbered 4, after V lost 1 base and J lost 1 base. The CDR3 consists of 15 residues. In germline, CDR1 is LGHDT, CDR2 YNNKEL (reference sequence). The CDR3 region is CASSQGSGLSYEQYF. DNA of the CDR3: TGTGCCAGCAGCCAAGGTAGCGGGTTATCCTACGAGCAGTACTTC.

This clone was detected only a few times. This chain uses TRBV15 with TRBJ2-7, with D possibly TRBD1 on 5 matching bases. Trimming took 0 bases from V and 0 from J, leaving 12 bases between them. CDR3 length: 16 residues. CDR1 is LNHNV and CDR2 is YYDKDF in the germline V gene (reference sequence). The CDR3 bases are TGTGCCACCAGCAGAGATAGTCAGGGTGTCTCCTACGAGCAGTACTTC. Translating gives CATSRDSQGVSYEQYF.